Below are 23 T cell receptor beta chains sequenced from a single sample in a study of PD-1 blockade in classical Hodgkin lymphoma. The patients all showed relapse after autologous stem cell transplantation, while their brentuximab vedotin exposure varied. Only in-frame clones appear in the TCRdb table, and some are missing; sequencing was by immunoSEQ multiplex PCR. The table includes roughly 25,000 clones, approximately 67% detected once. The sample here was peripheral blood mononuclear cells (PBMCs), taken before the second cycle of nivolumab. The receptors here all came from a human donor with classical Hodgkin lymphoma.

This chain connects TRBV10-3 to TRBJ1-3; D unresolved. The CDR3 consists of 17 residues. V gave up 0 bases and J gave up 0 bases, with 12 bases separating them. Germline V gene lookup returns CDR1 ENHRY and CDR2 SYGVKD. CDR3 nucleotide sequence: TGTGCCATCAGTGAGTCCTCAGGTCGAAGCTCTGGAAACACCATATATTTT. Translating it yields CAISESSGRSSGNTIYF.

The chain links TRBV30 to TRBJ2-4; no clear D gene. Trimming pared 3 bases from V and 0 bases from J, leaving 6 bases between. The CDR3 is 13 residues long. Germline CDR1 GTSNPN, CDR2 SVGIG (reference sequence). The CDR3 DNA reads TGTGCCTGGAGGCGAGGAGCCAAAAACATTCAGTACTTC. Its translation is CAWRRGAKNIQYF.

V gene TRBV18 combines with J gene TRBJ2-3; D is possibly TRBD2 (6 bases). The CDR3 totals 14 residues. Germline CDR1 reads KGHSH; CDR2 reads LQKENI. Trimming stripped 6 bases from V and 0 bases from J, with 10 bases between. The CDR3 DNA reads TGTGCCAGCTCCCCCGGGACTAGCACAGATACGCAGTATTTT. It translates to CASSPGTSTDTQYF.

CDR3: CSVGGGSGGTYNEQFF. DNA of the CDR3: TGCAGCGTCGGTGGTGGTTCAGGGGGAACCTACAATGAGCAGTTCTTC. This chain uses TRBV29-1 with TRBJ2-1; 7 bases align to TRBD1. CDR1 SQVTM and CDR2 ANQGSEA come from the germline V gene. CDR3 length: 16 amino acids. Trimming took 6 bases from V and 2 from J; bases not matched to a gene: 13.

The V gene is TRBV19, the J gene TRBJ2-1; TRBD2 matches at 12 bases. V gave up 5 bases and J gave up 4 bases; unmatched junction bases: 6. This CDR3 has 16 amino acids. The germline CDR1 and CDR2 sequences are LNHDA and SQIVND (reference sequence). CDR3 sequence: CASSASSGGAYNEQFF. For the CDR3, the DNA is TGTGCCAGTAGTGCCTCTAGCGGGGGGGCATACAATGAGCAGTTCTTC.

The rearrangement links TRBV5-1 to TRBJ2-5; maybe TRBD2 (6 bases). V was pared by 0 bases and J by 5 bases, with 11 bases between. The CDR3 is made up of 14 amino acids. Germline lookup yields CDR1 SGHRS and CDR2 YFSETQ. CDR3 loop: CASSLGRGPETQYF. Here the CDR3 DNA reads TGCGCCAGCAGCTTGGGGCGGGGCCCCGAGACCCAGTACTTC.

The rearrangement uses TRBV7-3 and TRBJ1-6; 9 bases are shared with TRBD1. The CDR3 loop spans 15 amino acids. Trimming at V came to 2 bases and at J to 7 bases, leaving 3 bases not matched to a gene. CDR1 is SGHTA, CDR2 FQGTGA, per germline. The CDR3 DNA sequence: TGTGCCAGCAGCTTAGGGACAGGGAGGAATTCACCCCTCCACTTT. Translated, it gives CASSLGTGRNSPLHF.

The chain carries TRBV29-1 and TRBJ2-6, with no clear D. The germline CDR1 and CDR2 sequences are SQVTM and ANQGSEA. The CDR3 is made up of 13 amino acids. Deletions cut 3 bases from V and 0 bases from J, with 3 bases between. CDR3 in amino acids: CSVEVSGANVLTF. DNA of the CDR3: TGCAGCGTTGAGGTCTCTGGGGCCAACGTCCTGACTTTC.

The V call is TRBV20-1, the J call TRBJ1-1; D remains unclear. The V end was cut by 4 bases, the J end by 5 bases, with 8 bases between. CDR3 length equals 11 residues. From germline, CDR1 is DFQATT and CDR2 SNEGSKA (reference sequence). CDR3 amino acids: CSANIYTEAFF. The CDR3 nucleotides are TGCAGTGCTAACATTTATACTGAAGCTTTCTTT.

The chain uses TRBV30 and TRBJ1-2; 8 bases map to TRBD1. The CDR3 consists of 12 residues. Trimming at V came to 7 bases and at J to 4 bases, leaving 5 bases not matched to a gene. Germline values: CDR1 GTSNPN, CDR2 SVGIG (reference sequence). Written as DNA, the CDR3 is TGTGCCTCACCTGGACAGGGCTATGGCTACACCTTC. It yields the protein CASPGQGYGYTF.

This rearrangement joins TRBV6-6 to TRBJ1-5; D is unresolved. Looked up from germline, CDR1 is MNHNY and CDR2 is SVGAGI (reference sequence). V was cut by 5 bases and J by 3 bases, with 5 bases left in between. The CDR3 is 12 residues long. Here the CDR3 reads CASSGPNQPQHF. DNA for the CDR3: TGTGCCAGCAGTGGCCCCAATCAGCCCCAGCATTTT.

The chain is built from TRBV2 and TRBJ2-5; D unclear. The CDR3 consists of 14 residues. CDR1 and CDR2 (germline): SNHLY, FYNNEI. Trimming removed 3 bases from V and 3 bases from J, with 11 bases in between. CDR3: CASSDTEYEETQYF. In nucleotides, the CDR3 is TGTGCCAGCAGTGATACAGAATATGAAGAGACCCAGTACTTC.

The chain uses TRBV30 and TRBJ1-1; 9 bases match TRBD1. This CDR3 region has 12 residues. Germline V gene data show CDR1 as GTSNPN and CDR2 as SVGIG (reference sequence). V was pared by 5 bases and J by 12 bases, with 10 bases of the junction left unmatched. The chain's CDR3 is CAWRDRVSYTFF. As DNA, the CDR3 is TGTGCCTGGCGGGACAGGGTGAGTTATACTTTCTTT.

This clone has just one count. The V call is TRBV19, the J call TRBJ1-1, with 9 bases lining up with TRBD1. From germline, CDR1 is LNHDA and CDR2 SQIVND (reference sequence). The CDR3 length is 14 residues. V dropped 7 bases and J dropped 6; count of bases not matched to a gene: 9. The CDR3 spells CASKTGGLIAEAFF. The CDR3, as DNA: TGTGCCAGTAAAACAGGGGGCCTTATTGCTGAAGCTTTCTTT.

This sequence joins TRBV27 and TRBJ1-6; D not certain. The CDR3 contains 17 residues. Trimming stripped 8 bases from V and 1 base from J, with 18 bases between. Germline V CDR1 and CDR2: MNHEY, SMNVEV (reference sequence). DNA for the CDR3: TGTGCCAGCGCCACCGAGGGCGCGGGGTCCTATAATTCACCCCTCCACTTT. As protein: CASATEGAGSYNSPLHF.

The chain carries TRBV2 and TRBJ2-3, with D possibly matching TRBD2 (7 bases). Trimming stripped 7 bases from V and 2 bases from J, with 13 bases between. This CDR3 is built from 14 residues. Germline V CDR1 and CDR2: SNHLY, FYNNEI. The CDR3 DNA reads TGTGCCAGCACGGGCGGGGGCTACACAGATACGCAGTATTTT. Translation gives CASTGGGYTDTQYF.

The rearrangement uses TRBV7-2 and TRBJ1-6; D is unresolved. Germline CDR1 and CDR2: SGHTA and FQGNSA. There are 19 residues in the CDR3. The germline V and J ends were trimmed by 1 base and 0 bases, with 16 bases remaining between them. Here the CDR3 DNA reads TGTGCCAGCAGCTTAGATACAAGGGTAGGAAGCTCCTATAATTCACCCCTCCACTTT. Amino acid sequence: CASSLDTRVGSSYNSPLHF.

The chain links TRBV6-4 to TRBJ2-1, with 14 nucleotides matching TRBD2. The CDR3 has 17 amino acids. The germline V gene has CDR1 MRHNA and CDR2 SNTAGT. V lost 8 bases to trimming and J lost 10 bases; unmatched junction nucleotides: 16. The CDR3 nucleotides are TGTGCCAGCCCCGGGACTAGCGGGAGCAATAGGGGTGAAGAGCAGTTCTTC. Protein product: CASPGTSGSNRGEEQFF.

The count of this clone is one. The chain joins TRBV27 to TRBJ2-7; 8 bases align to TRBD1. Losses at the gene ends were 5 bases for V and 7 bases for J; bases not matched to a gene: 13. CDR3 length: 15 amino acids. Germline assignment: CDR1 MNHEY and CDR2 SMNVEV (reference sequence). In DNA, the CDR3 is TGTGCCAGCAGTCTAGGATCGACAGGGGTCGGGGAGCAGTACTTC. Translated, it gives CASSLGSTGVGEQYF.

The V gene is TRBV4-3, the J gene TRBJ1-6; D is possibly TRBD1 (6 bases). Germline loops: CDR1 LGHNA, CDR2 YSLEER. CDR3 length equals 14 residues. V lost 4 bases, J lost 10 bases, and 14 bases lay in between. Written as DNA, the CDR3 is TGCGCCAGCAGCCGGAATACAGGGCGCTCACCCCTCCACTTT. It codes for CASSRNTGRSPLHF.

The table lists this clone with a count of one. This CDR3 reads CASTVSGNTIYF. Here the CDR3 DNA reads TGTGCCAGCACCGTCTCTGGAAACACCATATATTTT. This chain joins TRBV11-2 and TRBJ1-3, with D hard to call. This CDR3 spans 12 amino acids. The germline CDR1 and CDR2 sequences are SGHAT and FQNNGV. The V and J ends lost 7 bases and 0 bases respectively, with 4 bases between them.

The rearrangement links TRBV4-1 to TRBJ2-7, with a weak D call TRBD2 (5 bases). Germline CDR1 is MGHRA and CDR2 is YSYEKL. The V gene lost 4 bases and the J gene lost 1 base, with 14 bases spanning the gap. The CDR3 is 15 amino acids. The CDR3 region is CASSRSLGSSYEQYF. In DNA form, the CDR3 reads TGCGCCAGCAGCCGTAGTCTAGGGAGTTCCTACGAGCAGTACTTC.

The genes are TRBV19 and TRBJ2-5; D is perhaps TRBD1 or TRBD2 (6 bases each). V lost 8 bases to trimming and J lost 1 base, with 17 bases between them. The CDR3 contains 15 residues. Germline loops: CDR1 LNHDA, CDR2 SQIVND (reference sequence). CDR3 sequence reads: CASSWGAGTQETQYF. The CDR3 nucleotides read TGTGCCAGTTCCTGGGGGGCAGGGACCCAAGAGACCCAGTACTTC.